Listed below are T cell receptor beta chains from one sample, sequenced in a study of cytomegalovirus exposure and HLA in healthy donors. Sequenced by immunoSEQ multiplex PCR; TCRdb stores in-frame clones only, minus some. This sample lists 55,000 or so clones; its ten largest clones have approximately 11%. The sequencing sample was made of PBMCs. All receptors come from a woman between 50 and 59 years old in good health and CMV-seropositive. Both conserved end residues are part of each CDR3.

TRBV4-2	TRBJ2-2	CASSPHGDWNTGELFF
TRBV7-6	TRBJ2-3	CASSPGRGWSDTQYF
TRBV28	TRBJ1-1	CASSSPPHFPNTEAFF
TRBV2	TRBJ1-5	CASSRDRNQPQHF
TRBV6-5	TRBJ2-7	CASSYSLTGEDEQYF
TRBV5-1	TRBJ1-2	CASSLELEGYTF
TRBV5-8	TRBJ2-7	CASSSGQSRHEQYF
TRBV7-9	TRBJ2-7	CASSPSLFSGNSYEQYF
TRBV5-1	TRBJ2-3	CASSLSRGSSDTQYF
TRBV5-1	TRBJ2-1	CASIGTVSNEQFF
TRBV6-5	TRBJ1-2	CASSHGHYGYTF
TRBV4-1	TRBJ2-1	CASSQDLGRDEQFF
TRBV13	TRBJ2-1	CASSLIWQTYNEQFF
TRBV6-4	TRBJ2-1	CASSAAGGSYNEQFF
TRBV6-6	-	CASRFGQASYEQYF
TRBV18	TRBJ1-1	CASSPSLLNTEAFF
TRBV4-1	TRBJ2-2	CASSPELAGAVTGELFF
TRBV30	TRBJ2-1	CASTRPPSSYNEQFF
TRBV7-2	TRBJ1-1	CASSLLGSGGVNTEAFF
TRBV5-1	TRBJ2-2	CASKLAANTGELFF
TRBV18	TRBJ1-3	CASSPAPGDGNTIYF
TRBV7-2	TRBJ1-2	CASSSQGANYGYTF
TRBV4-2	TRBJ2-3	CASSPGRADTQYF
TRBV5-5	TRBJ2-1	CASSLSWDRGRDEQFF
TRBV29-1	TRBJ2-3	CSVAPPGQGPDTQYF
TRBV19	TRBJ2-7	CASRRDTGLSYEQYF
TRBV28	TRBJ2-7	CASRDRGEVYEQYF
TRBV6-6	TRBJ1-5	CASSYTRGGSQPQHF